Listed here are 5 T cell receptor beta chains from one sample, sequenced in a study of cytomegalovirus exposure and HLA in healthy donors. Both 60 Vbeta primers and 13 Jbeta primers went into the PCR. Measured with immunoSEQ multiplex PCR; TCRdb has only the in-frame clones, and not every one. The sample consists of 180,000 or so clones, approximately 77% of them appearing once. The sample was PBMCs. These receptors originate from a male donor in good health and CMV-seronegative.

The chain is built from TRBV5-1 and TRBJ2-7; 12 bases align to TRBD2. J lost 2 bases, V lost 4 bases, and 7 bases had no gene match. CDR1 is SGHRS, CDR2 YFSETQ, per germline. CDR3 length equals 16 residues. The CDR3 DNA is TGCGCCAGCAGCCGCAGGACTAGCGGGAAGACCTACGAGCAGTACTTC. It codes for CASSRRTSGKTYEQYF.

The chain carries TRBV10-3 and TRBJ2-3, with D unclear. This CDR3 is 13 amino acids long. V was cut by 11 bases and J by 1 base, with 13 bases left in between. Germline CDR1 and CDR2: ENHRY and SYGVKD. CDR3 loop: CAVTSSGTDTQYF. The CDR3 coding sequence is TGTGCCGTGACTTCCTCTGGCACAGATACGCAGTATTTT.

The chain is built from TRBV19 and TRBJ1-1; the match to TRBD1 covers 8 bases. The CDR3 totals 15 residues. Per germline, CDR1 LNHDA and CDR2 SQIVND (reference sequence). Germline trimming cut 3 bases from V and 1 base from J; bases unmatched to any gene: 4. The CDR3 region is CASSISGQGNTEAFF. The CDR3 bases are TGTGCCAGTAGTATTTCTGGACAGGGGAACACTGAAGCTTTCTTT.

The V gene is TRBV25-1, the J gene TRBJ1-2; a weak D match, TRBD1 (5 bases). CDR1 is MGHDK and CDR2 is SYGVNS in the germline V gene. The CDR3 loop spans 14 amino acids. With 8 bases removed from V and 3 bases from J, the gap between germline ends came to 16 bases. CDR3 protein: CASGGEGMDYGYTF. CDR3 DNA: TGTGCCAGCGGGGGGGAGGGGATGGACTATGGCTACACCTTC.

The chain links TRBV5-8 to TRBJ2-1; the D is unclear. V was cut by 5 bases and J by 0 bases, with 9 bases left in between. CDR3 length: 14 amino acids. Germline V CDR1 and CDR2: SGHTS, YDEGEE. In nucleotides, the CDR3 is TGTGCCAGCAGACTCAAGAGCTCCTACAATGAGCAGTTCTTC. It yields the protein CASRLKSSYNEQFF. Drawing the rest from reference TRBV5-8 and TRBJ2-1, the complete variable domain is EAGVTQSPTHLIKTRGQQATLRCSPISGHTSVYWYQQALGLGLQFLLWYDEGEERNRGNFPPRFSGRQFPNYSSELNVNALELEDSALYLCASRLKSSYNEQFFGPGTRLTVL.